What follows are 19 T cell receptor beta chains derived from one specimen sequenced in a study of blood T cell repertoires in COVID-19. Using immunoSEQ multiplex PCR, the repertoire was profiled, and TCRdb retains in-frame clones only, with some absent. This sample yields under 350,000 clones, of which about 86% are seen a single time; about 4.2% belongs to the top ten. The sequenced sample was PBMCs or T cells enriched from blood (not recorded which). All receptors derive from a middle-aged woman with acute COVID-19.

The V and J genes are TRBV2 and TRBJ2-1, with TRBD2 matching over 10 bases. With V trimmed by 5 bases and J by 2 bases, 3 bases remained unmatched. In germline, CDR1 is SNHLY, CDR2 FYNNEI. The CDR3 runs 15 residues. CDR3 in DNA: TGTGCCAGCAGTCTAGCGGGGGCCGCCTACAATGAGCAGTTCTTC. It yields the protein CASSLAGAAYNEQFF.

This CDR3 reads CATSEAGVDEQYF. In DNA form, the CDR3 reads TGTGCCACCAGTGAGGCGGGTGTGGATGAGCAGTACTTC. V is TRBV24-1 and J is TRBJ2-7; D is possibly TRBD2 (5 bases). Trimming cost V 4 bases and J 7 bases, with 13 bases left between them. The CDR3 length is 13 residues. In germline, CDR1 is KGHDR, CDR2 SFDVKD.

The genes are TRBV11-3 and TRBJ2-7; D is possibly TRBD1 (6 bases). Trimming removed 5 bases at V and 1 base at J, with 12 bases between. Germline CDR1 is SGHNT and CDR2 is YENEEA. The CDR3 covers 14 residues. For the CDR3, the DNA is TGTGCCAGCAGCCCCTTCGGACAGTCCTACGAGCAGTACTTC. Encoded protein: CASSPFGQSYEQYF.

The chain joins TRBV19 to TRBJ1-2; D is ambiguous. The CDR3 is 14 residues long. Trimming took 5 bases from V and 4 from J, leaving 14 bases between them. Germline assignment: CDR1 LNHDA and CDR2 SQIVND (reference sequence). Here the CDR3 reads CASSDPWEGYGYTF. For the CDR3, the DNA is TGTGCCAGTAGTGACCCTTGGGAGGGCTATGGCTACACCTTC.

The CDR3 loop is CASSMSSSRLTSTDTQYF. The CDR3, as DNA: TGTGCCAGTAGTATGAGCTCAAGCCGCCTTACTAGCACAGATACGCAGTATTTT. V and J are TRBV19 and TRBJ2-3; D unclear. Trimming pared 3 bases from V and 0 bases from J, leaving 19 bases between. Germline loops: CDR1 LNHDA, CDR2 SQIVND (reference sequence). The CDR3 is 18 residues long.

The V gene is TRBV6-2 or TRBV6-3, the J gene TRBJ2-2; D uncertain. This CDR3 spans 15 amino acids. The V end was cut by 2 bases, the J end by 3 bases, with 10 bases between. Germline V CDR1 and CDR2: MNHEY, SVGEGT. The CDR3 protein is CASSYPRDYTGELFF. CDR3 DNA: TGTGCCAGCAGTTACCCGAGAGATTACACCGGGGAGCTGTTTTTT.

J is TRBJ2-7 and V is TRBV28, with D maybe TRBD1 (5 bases). This CDR3 contains 12 residues. V lost 3 bases and J 4 bases, leaving 7 bases between the germline ends. Germline CDR1 is MDHEN and CDR2 is SYDVKM. CDR3: CASSFRQYEQYF. In DNA form, the CDR3 reads TGTGCCAGCAGTTTCAGACAGTACGAGCAGTACTTC.

The V and J genes are TRBV10-3 and TRBJ2-7; 7 nucleotides align to TRBD2. Germline V lookup: CDR1 ENHRY, CDR2 SYGVKD. The trim removed 2 bases at V and 3 bases at J, leaving 7 bases unmatched. The CDR3 totals 15 residues. CDR3 DNA: TGTGCCATCAGTGAGCGGTTGGGGGGGGACTACGAGCAGTACTTC. Protein: CAISERLGGDYEQYF.

This chain joins TRBV29-1 and TRBJ2-3, with D perhaps matching TRBD1 (6 bases). Germline V lookup: CDR1 SQVTM, CDR2 ANQGSEA. The CDR3 is 15 residues long. The V end was cut by 6 bases, the J end by 0 bases, with 16 bases between. The CDR3 loop is CSVARGTSSTDTQYF. The CDR3 DNA sequence: TGCAGCGTAGCTAGGGGGACCTCTAGCACAGATACGCAGTATTTT.

The chain joins TRBV7-2 to TRBJ2-7, with D tentatively TRBD2 (6 bases). This CDR3 is built from 15 residues. Trimming stripped 6 bases from V and 0 bases from J, with 15 bases between. Looked up from germline, CDR1 is SGHTA and CDR2 is FQGNSA. Here the CDR3 DNA reads TGTGCCAGCAGGAGATCGGGAGATCCCTCCTACGAGCAGTACTTC. It codes for CASRRSGDPSYEQYF.

This chain uses TRBV5-1 with TRBJ2-2; D is uncertain. This CDR3 is 16 amino acids long. From germline, CDR1 is SGHRS and CDR2 YFSETQ. V lost 0 bases and J lost 0, with 9 bases in between. The CDR3 DNA sequence: TGCGCCAGCAGCTTGGGGGTAACAGCGAACACCGGGGAGCTGTTTTTT. Amino acids: CASSLGVTANTGELFF.

The chain combines TRBV9 with TRBJ2-1, with D perhaps matching TRBD2 (6 bases). Germline V gene lookup returns CDR1 SGDLS and CDR2 YYNGEE. The CDR3 loop spans 16 amino acids. V was shortened by 0 bases and J by 4 bases, with 14 bases between the two germline ends. CDR3 residues: CASSVEWGGTYNEQFF. The CDR3 DNA follows: TGTGCCAGCAGCGTAGAGTGGGGCGGGACTTACAATGAGCAGTTCTTC.

The chain employs TRBV7-9 and TRBJ1-1; D is possibly TRBD1 (5 bases). Germline V gene data show CDR1 as SEHNR and CDR2 as FQNEAQ (reference sequence). V lost 2 bases and J 0 bases, leaving 16 bases between the germline ends. The CDR3 runs to 17 residues. The CDR3 region is CASSLQLTDRMNTEAFF. The CDR3 region has the DNA TGTGCCAGCAGCTTACAACTGACAGACCGCATGAACACTGAAGCTTTCTTT.

The rearrangement joins TRBV5-6 to TRBJ1-5; D call uncertain. V was clipped by 1 base and J by 3 bases, with 5 bases between them. CDR3 length equals 13 residues. From germline, CDR1 is SGHDT and CDR2 YYEEEE. DNA of the CDR3: TGTGCCAGCAGCTTGCAGAACAATCAGCCCCAGCATTTT. It specifies CASSLQNNQPQHF.

The V and J genes are TRBV2 and TRBJ2-6, with TRBD1 identical over 8 bases. After removal of 7 bases from V and 0 bases from J, the junction contained 5 bases not matched to a gene. CDR3 length: 16 residues. Germline loops: CDR1 SNHLY, CDR2 FYNNEI. CDR3 residues: CASTSDRGSGANVLTF. The DNA for the CDR3 is TGTGCCAGCACCTCCGACAGGGGCTCTGGGGCCAACGTCCTGACTTTC.

The chain recombines TRBV13 with TRBJ1-6; D unresolved. Germline loops: CDR1 PRHDT, CDR2 FYEKMQ (reference sequence). CDR3 length equals 14 residues. Trimming removed 1 base from V and 5 bases from J, with 6 bases in between. The CDR3 sequence is CASSLVENNSPLHF. In nucleotides, the CDR3 is TGTGCCAGCAGCTTAGTGGAGAATAATTCACCCCTCCACTTT.

This clone was recorded a few times. J is TRBJ2-3 and V is TRBV6-2 or TRBV6-3; 8 nucleotides match TRBD2. V lost 6 bases, J lost 3 bases, and 11 bases stayed unmatched. The CDR3 spans 16 residues. Germline CDR1 MNHEY, CDR2 SVGEGT. The CDR3 nucleotides are TGTGCCAGCAGCTATATAGCGGGATGGGAAACAGATACGCAGTATTTT. Translated, it gives CASSYIAGWETDTQYF.

The chain employs TRBV27 and TRBJ1-4; perhaps TRBD1 as D (5 bases). CDR3 length equals 16 residues. Germline V gives CDR1 MNHEY, CDR2 SMNVEV (reference sequence). Trimming took 7 bases from V and 0 from J, leaving 15 bases between them. Written as DNA, the CDR3 is TGTGCCAGCAAGCGCGGAGGGGCAACAACTAATGAAAAACTGTTTTTT. Its translation: CASKRGGATTNEKLFF. Together with reference TRBV27 and TRBJ1-4, the CDR3 gives the full variable domain: EAQVTQNPRYLITVTGKKLTVTCSQNMNHEYMSWYRQDPGLGLRQIYYSMNVEVTDKGDVPEGYKVSRKEKRNFPLILESPSPNQTSLYFCASKRGGATTNEKLFFGSGTQLSVL.

In its sample, this clone was seen once. The chain recombines TRBV2 with TRBJ1-5; D uncertain. This CDR3 has 13 amino acids. Germline CDR1 reads SNHLY; CDR2 reads FYNNEI. Trimming stripped 7 bases from V and 2 bases from J, with 9 bases between. As DNA, the CDR3 is TGTGCCAGCACGAGGGAAGGCAATCAGCCCCAGCATTTT. Its translation is CASTREGNQPQHF.